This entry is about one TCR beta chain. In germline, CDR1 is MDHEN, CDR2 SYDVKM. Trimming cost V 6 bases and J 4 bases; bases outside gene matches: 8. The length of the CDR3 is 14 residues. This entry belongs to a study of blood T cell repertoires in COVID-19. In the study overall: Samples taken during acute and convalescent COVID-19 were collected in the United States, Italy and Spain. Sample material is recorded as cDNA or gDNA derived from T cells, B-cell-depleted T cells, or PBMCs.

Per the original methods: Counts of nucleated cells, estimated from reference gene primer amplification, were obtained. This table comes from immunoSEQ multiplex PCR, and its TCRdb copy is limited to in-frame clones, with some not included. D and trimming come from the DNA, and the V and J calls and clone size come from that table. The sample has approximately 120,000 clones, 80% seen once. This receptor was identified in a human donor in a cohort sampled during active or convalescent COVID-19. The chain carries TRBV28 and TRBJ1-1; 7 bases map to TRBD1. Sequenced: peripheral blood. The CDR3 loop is CASSLQGRGTEAFF. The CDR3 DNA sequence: TGTGCCAGCAGCCTACAGGGGCGGGGCACTGAAGCTTTCTTT.